This TCR beta chain was sequenced for a study of blood T cell repertoires in COVID-19. For the study at large: Sites across the United States, Italy and Spain contributed samples from acute and convalescent COVID-19. PBMCs, B-cell-depleted T cells, or T cells provided the cDNA or gDNA that made up the material.

Unmatched junction bases numbered 7, after V lost 6 bases and J lost 5 bases. This CDR3 contains 15 residues. Germline CDR1 MDHEN, CDR2 SYDVKM. This clone was seen a handful of times. Authors' processing steps: Reference gene primer amplification yielded estimated nucleated cell counts. Produced via immunoSEQ multiplex PCR; TCRdb's table is partial and in-frame only. The DNA gave D and trimming, while V, J and clone size come from that table. Of tens of thousands of clones in the sample, approximately 84% were seen once. The source is a woman in her 70s in a cohort sampled during active COVID-19. The sample comprised peripheral blood. This chain joins TRBV28 and TRBJ1-4; 9 bases line up with TRBD1. The CDR3 sequence: CASRGWTGENEKLFF. Here the CDR3 DNA reads TGTGCCAGCAGAGGTTGGACAGGGGAGAATGAAAAACTGTTTTTT.